The 22 T cell receptor beta chains presented below share a single source sample, sequenced in a study of blood T cell repertoires in COVID-19. Generated by immunoSEQ multiplex PCR, the TCRdb table keeps only in-frame clones and is missing some. The table includes some 93,000 clones, about 88% detected once. Material: peripheral blood. The receptors were sampled from a woman of 80 years or more with acute or convalescent COVID-19.

The chain joins TRBV19 to TRBJ2-5, with 12 nucleotides matching TRBD1. The V and J ends lost 4 bases and 7 bases, in that order; junction bases with no gene match: 7. This CDR3 has 15 residues. Germline V lookup: CDR1 LNHDA, CDR2 SQIVND (reference sequence). CDR3 region: CASSTGTGGVRTQYF. In nucleotides, the CDR3 is TGTGCCAGTAGTACCGGGACAGGGGGCGTTCGGACCCAGTACTTC.

The V call is TRBV5-1, the J call TRBJ2-7, with a possible D match to TRBD1 (6 bases). The CDR3 length is 14 residues. V was cut by 3 bases and J by 4 bases, with 14 bases left in between. Per germline, CDR1 SGHRS and CDR2 YFSETQ. The CDR3 region has the DNA TGCGCCAGCAGCTCCAACACAGGGAGTTACGAGCAGTACTTC. This sequence encodes CASSSNTGSYEQYF.

The chain recombines TRBV5-1 with TRBJ1-2; D might be TRBD1 (5 bases). V was trimmed by 0 bases and J by 8 bases, leaving 14 bases between them. In germline, CDR1 is SGHRS, CDR2 YFSETQ. The CDR3 runs 14 residues. As DNA, the CDR3 is TGCGCCAGCAGCTTGGGACAGCCACATCAAGGCTACACCTTC. Encoded protein: CASSLGQPHQGYTF.

The V call is TRBV7-3, the J call TRBJ2-1, with D perhaps TRBD1 (5 bases). This CDR3 has 13 amino acids. Germline V lookup: CDR1 SGHTA, CDR2 FQGTGA. The V end was cut by 3 bases, the J end by 4 bases, with 7 bases between. The CDR3, as DNA: TGTGCCAGCAGCTTTACAGGTTACAATGAGCAGTTCTTC. Its translation: CASSFTGYNEQFF. The complete variable domain, with remaining parts taken from reference TRBV7-3 and TRBJ2-1, reads GAGVSQTPSNKVTEKGKYVELRCDPISGHTALYWYRQSLGQGPEFLIYFQGTGAADDSGLPNDRFFAVRPEGSVSTLKIQRTERGDSAVYLCASSFTGYNEQFFGPGTRLTVL.

The chain is built from TRBV5-1 and TRBJ2-1; D is possibly TRBD2 (6 bases). The CDR3 is 16 residues long. Trimming took off 1 base at V and 7 bases at J, with 18 bases between the two ends. The germline CDR1 and CDR2 sequences are SGHRS and YFSETQ. The CDR3 DNA is TGCGCCAGCAGCTTGACCCTTAAGGGTGGGGGGAATGAGCAGTTCTTC. This gives the protein CASSLTLKGGGNEQFF.

The J gene is TRBJ1-2, the V gene TRBV10-3, with 8 nucleotides matching TRBD1. V gave up 5 bases and J gave up 8 bases; unmatched junction bases: 16. This CDR3 comprises 16 residues. Per the germline V gene, CDR1 is ENHRY and CDR2 is SYGVKD. The CDR3 DNA is TGTGCCATCAGTCCAGCCCTGACAGGGGATTCTCAGGGCTACACCTTC. Amino acids: CAISPALTGDSQGYTF.

The rearrangement joins TRBV24-1 to TRBJ2-1, with D perhaps matching TRBD1 (6 bases). Germline V CDR1 and CDR2: KGHDR, SFDVKD. There are 15 residues in the CDR3. V lost 4 bases and J lost 6, with 15 bases in between. The CDR3 protein is CATSEQGKWGNEQFF. In nucleotides, the CDR3 is TGTGCCACCAGTGAGCAGGGGAAATGGGGCAATGAGCAGTTCTTC.

This clone showed up just once. This chain uses TRBV7-8 with TRBJ1-5, with D perhaps matching TRBD1 (6 bases). Trimming pared 1 base from V and 0 bases from J, leaving 7 bases between. Germline V gene lookup returns CDR1 SGHVS and CDR2 FQNEAQ. This CDR3 spans 15 amino acids. DNA for the CDR3: TGTGCCAGCAGCTTAGACAGGGATAGCAATCAGCCCCAGCATTTT. This sequence encodes CASSLDRDSNQPQHF.

Of note for this clone: Other nucleotide sequences from this sample produce the same CDR3. V and J are TRBV19 and TRBJ2-6; tentative D call: TRBD1 (6 bases). V lost 6 bases and J 3 bases, leaving 12 bases between the germline ends. Germline CDR1 is LNHDA and CDR2 is SQIVND (reference sequence). This CDR3 spans 15 amino acids. The CDR3 DNA reads TGTGCCAGTAGACGACAGGTATATGGGGCCAACGTCCTGACTTTC. Its translation is CASRRQVYGANVLTF.

CDR3 in DNA: TGTGCCTGGAGTGTAGGGACAGTAGAGACCCAGTACTTC. This translates into CAWSVGTVETQYF. J is TRBJ2-5 and V is TRBV30; 7 bases are a match to TRBD1. The CDR3 covers 13 residues. Losses at the gene ends were 0 bases for V and 4 bases for J; bases not matched to a gene: 2. In germline, CDR1 is GTSNPN, CDR2 SVGIG (reference sequence).

V usage is TRBV6-6 and J usage is TRBJ1-1; D is uncertain. The CDR3 is made up of 14 amino acids. V shed 5 bases and J shed 4 bases, with 14 bases lying between them. In germline, CDR1 is MNHNY, CDR2 SVGAGI (reference sequence). CDR3 region: CASSVEEGSTEAFF. CDR3 DNA sequence: TGTGCCAGCAGTGTCGAGGAGGGAAGCACTGAAGCTTTCTTT.

The rearrangement links TRBV2 to TRBJ1-2; the D is unclear. This CDR3 comprises 12 residues. Trimming left V 6 bases short and J 5 bases short, with 10 bases between. Germline CDR1 and CDR2: SNHLY and FYNNEI. CDR3 region: CASRAQSYGYTF. The CDR3 DNA is TGTGCCAGCAGGGCACAGTCATATGGCTACACCTTC.

The chain recombines TRBV18 with TRBJ2-2; TRBD1 matches 9 bases. This CDR3 has 15 amino acids. After removal of 5 bases from V and 1 base from J, the junction contained 2 bases not matched to a gene. Germline CDR1 and CDR2: KGHSH and LQKENI. The CDR3 sequence is CASSLGQGNTGELFF. The CDR3 region has the DNA TGTGCCAGCTCATTGGGACAGGGGAACACCGGGGAGCTGTTTTTT. The complete variable domain, with remaining parts taken from reference TRBV18 and TRBJ2-2, reads NAGVMQNPRHLVRRRGQEARLRCSPMKGHSHVYWYRQLPEEGLKFMVYLQKENIIDESGMPKERFSAEFPKEGPSILRIQQVVRGDSAAYFCASSLGQGNTGELFFGEGSRLTVL.

Only a few counts were recorded for this clone. The genes are TRBV5-4 and TRBJ2-1, with 10 bases fitting TRBD1. In germline, CDR1 is SGHNT, CDR2 YYREEE (reference sequence). J gave up 2 bases and V 5 bases, and 4 bases lay outside the gene matches. The CDR3 spans 15 residues. The CDR3 protein is CASRDGTGAYNEQFF. CDR3 bases: TGTGCCAGCAGGGACGGGACAGGGGCCTACAATGAGCAGTTCTTC.

This chain joins TRBV4-2 and TRBJ2-1; 10 bases are shared with TRBD2. Per germline, CDR1 LGHNA and CDR2 YNFKEQ. The CDR3 contains 16 residues. V shed 3 bases, J shed 8 bases, and the junction held 10 bases outside the gene matches. CDR3 nucleotides: TGTGCCAGCAGCCAGAGAAGCGGGGGGGCTTTTGATGAGCAGTTCTTC. This translates into CASSQRSGGAFDEQFF.

This chain uses TRBV7-9 with TRBJ2-7; a weak D match, TRBD1 (6 bases). V lost 5 bases and J lost 7, with 12 bases in between. Germline V gene lookup returns CDR1 SEHNR and CDR2 FQNEAQ (reference sequence). The CDR3 has 12 amino acids. The CDR3 nucleotides read TGTGCCAGCAGCCCGGACAGTTGGGAGCAGTACTTC. Amino acids: CASSPDSWEQYF.

The V gene is TRBV19, the J gene TRBJ2-4, with 7 bases identical to TRBD1. The germline V gene encodes CDR1 LNHDA and CDR2 SQIVND (reference sequence). The CDR3 spans 16 residues. V was pared by 2 bases and J by 2 bases, with 6 bases of the junction left unmatched. The CDR3 spells CASSIRDSLTKNIQYF. For the CDR3, the DNA is TGTGCCAGTAGTATACGGGACAGTCTGACCAAAAACATTCAGTACTTC.

The chain couples TRBV18 to TRBJ1-2; 9 bases are shared with TRBD1. The CDR3 is 16 amino acids. The V segment lost 3 bases and the J segment 6 bases; nucleotides outside the gene matches: 11. Germline-derived CDR1 and CDR2 are KGHSH and LQKENI. DNA of the CDR3: TGTGCCAGCTCACCGCTGGACAGGGGTGCGCGGAATGGCTACACCTTC. This codes for CASSPLDRGARNGYTF.

The rearrangement joins TRBV7-9 to TRBJ1-1, with 8 bases that match TRBD1. Trimming removed 5 bases from V and 5 bases from J; junction bases left unmatched: 7. The germline V gene has CDR1 SEHNR and CDR2 FQNEAQ (reference sequence). The CDR3 contains 14 residues. The CDR3 sequence: CASSLRGLGTEAFF. In DNA form, the CDR3 reads TGTGCCAGCAGCCTCAGGGGGCTTGGGACTGAAGCTTTCTTT.

This rearrangement joins TRBV7-8 to TRBJ2-5, with D maybe TRBD1 (5 bases). Germline-derived CDR1 and CDR2 are SGHVS and FQNEAQ. V was cut by 1 base and J by 1 base, with 7 bases left in between. The CDR3 spans 14 residues. This CDR3 reads CASSLVQGQETQYF. CDR3 sequence (DNA): TGTGCCAGCAGCTTAGTCCAGGGCCAAGAGACCCAGTACTTC.

The chain combines TRBV3-1 (or the pseudogene TRBV3-2) with TRBJ2-5; D not certain. The germline V gene has CDR1 LGHDT and CDR2 YNNKEL (reference sequence). The V end was cut by 5 bases, the J end by 4 bases, with 5 bases between. CDR3 size: 11 residues. Written as DNA, the CDR3 is TGTGCCAGCAGCAACGGAGAGACCCAGTACTTC. Protein: CASSNGETQYF.

CDR3 protein: CASSQKTGGASKAFF. In DNA, the CDR3 is TGTGCCAGCAGCCAGAAGACAGGGGGCGCCTCAAAAGCTTTCTTT. The chain has TRBV3-1 (or the pseudogene TRBV3-2) and TRBJ1-1; 10 positions match TRBD1. V lost 3 bases and J lost 9; bases outside the gene matches: 10. Per germline, CDR1 LGHDT and CDR2 YNNKEL (reference sequence). This CDR3 has 15 residues.